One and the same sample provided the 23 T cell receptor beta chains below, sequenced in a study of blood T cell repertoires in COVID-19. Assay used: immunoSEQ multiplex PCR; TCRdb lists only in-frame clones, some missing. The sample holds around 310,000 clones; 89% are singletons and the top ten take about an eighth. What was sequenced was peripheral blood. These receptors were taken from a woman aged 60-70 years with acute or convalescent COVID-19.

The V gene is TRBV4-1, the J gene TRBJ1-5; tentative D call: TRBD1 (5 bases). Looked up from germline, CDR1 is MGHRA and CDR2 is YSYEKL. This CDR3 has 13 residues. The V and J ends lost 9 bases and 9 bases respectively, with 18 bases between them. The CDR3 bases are TGCGCCAGTGGCGACAGCCCTCTGGTGCCCCAGCATTTT. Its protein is CASGDSPLVPQHF.

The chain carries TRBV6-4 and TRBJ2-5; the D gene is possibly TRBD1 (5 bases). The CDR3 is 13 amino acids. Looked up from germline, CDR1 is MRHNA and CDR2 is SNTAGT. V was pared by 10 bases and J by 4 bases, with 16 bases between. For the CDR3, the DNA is TGTGCCACCCCAGATCCCAGGGTAGAGACCCAGTACTTC. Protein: CATPDPRVETQYF.

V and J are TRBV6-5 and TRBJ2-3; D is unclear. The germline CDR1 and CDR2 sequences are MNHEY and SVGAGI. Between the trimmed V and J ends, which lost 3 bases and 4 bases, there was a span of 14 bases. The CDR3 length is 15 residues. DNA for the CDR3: TGTGCCAGCAGTTATCCTCGGGTCAACCCAGATACGCAGTATTTT. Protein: CASSYPRVNPDTQYF.

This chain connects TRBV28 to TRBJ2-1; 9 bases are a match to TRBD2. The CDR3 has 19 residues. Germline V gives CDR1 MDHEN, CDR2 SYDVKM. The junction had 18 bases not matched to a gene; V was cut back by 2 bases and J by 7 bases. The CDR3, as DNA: TGTGCCAGCAGTTTACTCCCCGGTTCGGTAGCGGGAGTGGGTAATGAGCAGTTCTTC. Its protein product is CASSLLPGSVAGVGNEQFF. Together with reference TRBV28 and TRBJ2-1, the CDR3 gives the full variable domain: DVKVTQSSRYLVKRTGEKVFLECVQDMDHENMFWYRQDPGLGLRLIYFSYDVKMKEKGDIPEGYSVSREKKERFSLILESASTNQTSMYLCASSLLPGSVAGVGNEQFFGPGTRLTVL.

The CDR3 protein is CASSSSGAGNTIYF. The CDR3 nucleotides read TGCGCCAGCAGCTCATCAGGGGCCGGAAACACCATATATTTT. This chain links TRBV5-1 with TRBJ1-3, with D perhaps matching TRBD1 (6 bases). The CDR3 contains 14 residues. Germline assignment: CDR1 SGHRS and CDR2 YFSETQ. V was trimmed by 3 bases and J by 4 bases, leaving 11 bases between them.

CDR3 sequence: CSAETALNTEAFF. In nucleotides, the CDR3 is TGCAGCGCCGAGACAGCATTGAACACTGAAGCTTTCTTT. This chain uses TRBV29-1 with TRBJ1-1; possible D gene TRBD1, 5 bases. CDR1 is SQVTM, CDR2 ANQGSEA, per germline. The CDR3 is 13 amino acids. The V gene lost 7 bases and the J gene lost 0 bases, with 12 bases spanning the gap. Full variable domain (rest looked up from reference TRBV29-1 and TRBJ1-1): SAVISQKPSRDICQRGTSLTIQCQVDSQVTMMFWYRQQPGQSLTLIATANQGSEATYESGFVIDKFPISRPNLTFSTLTVSNMSPEDSSIYLCSAETALNTEAFFGQGTRLTVV.

CDR3 nucleotide sequence: TGTGCCAGCAGCGCCATACTAGCAGCCTCCTACAATGAGCAGTTCTTC. This encodes CASSAILAASYNEQFF. The J gene is TRBJ2-1, the V gene TRBV9; D is perhaps TRBD2 (6 bases). Between the trimmed V and J ends, which lost 3 bases and 0 bases, there was a span of 13 bases. Germline V gene sequence: CDR1 SGDLS, CDR2 YYNGEE. The CDR3 extends over 16 amino acids.

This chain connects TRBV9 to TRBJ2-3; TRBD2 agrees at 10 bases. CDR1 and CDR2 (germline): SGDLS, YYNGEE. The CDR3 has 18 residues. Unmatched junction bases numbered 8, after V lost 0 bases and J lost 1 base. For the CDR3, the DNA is TGTGCCAGCAGCGTAGGAAGCGGGAGGGCCGTAGGCACAGATACGCAGTATTTT. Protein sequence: CASSVGSGRAVGTDTQYF.

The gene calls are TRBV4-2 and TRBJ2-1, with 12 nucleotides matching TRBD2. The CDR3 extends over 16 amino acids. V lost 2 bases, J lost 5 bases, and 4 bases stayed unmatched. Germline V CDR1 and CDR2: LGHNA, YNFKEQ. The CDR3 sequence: CASSQRTSGTHNEQFF. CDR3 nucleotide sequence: TGTGCCAGCAGCCAACGGACTAGCGGGACCCACAATGAGCAGTTCTTC.

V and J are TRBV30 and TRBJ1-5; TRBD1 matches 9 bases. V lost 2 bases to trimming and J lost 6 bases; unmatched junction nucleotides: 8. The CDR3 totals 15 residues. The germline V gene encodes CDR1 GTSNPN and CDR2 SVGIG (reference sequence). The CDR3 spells CAWSTGDRASQPQHF. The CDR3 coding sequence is TGTGCCTGGAGTACGGGGGACAGGGCAAGTCAGCCCCAGCATTTT. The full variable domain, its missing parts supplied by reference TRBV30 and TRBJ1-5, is SQTIHQWPATLVQPVGSPLSLECTVEGTSNPNLYWYRQAAGRGLQLLFYSVGIGQISSEVPQNLSASRPQDRQFILSSKKLLLSDSGFYLCAWSTGDRASQPQHFGDGTRLSIL.

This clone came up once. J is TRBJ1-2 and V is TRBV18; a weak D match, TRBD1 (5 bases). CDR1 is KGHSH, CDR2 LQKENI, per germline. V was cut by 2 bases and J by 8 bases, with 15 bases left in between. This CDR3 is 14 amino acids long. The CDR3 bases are TGTGCCAGCTCACCAAGGGCGGGGCCGGGGGGCTACACCTTC. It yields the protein CASSPRAGPGGYTF.

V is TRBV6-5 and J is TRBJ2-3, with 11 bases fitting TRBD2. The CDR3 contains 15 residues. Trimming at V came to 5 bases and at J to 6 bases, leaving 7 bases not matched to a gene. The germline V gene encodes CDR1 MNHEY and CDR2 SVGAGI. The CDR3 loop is CASSQPGLAADTQYF. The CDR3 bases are TGTGCCAGCAGTCAACCGGGACTAGCGGCTGATACGCAGTATTTT.

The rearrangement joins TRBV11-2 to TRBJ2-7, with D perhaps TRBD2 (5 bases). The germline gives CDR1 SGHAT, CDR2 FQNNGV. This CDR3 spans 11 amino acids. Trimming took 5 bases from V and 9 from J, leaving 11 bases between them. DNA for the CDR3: TGTGCCAGCAGCCCCAGCGCGGGGCAGTACTTC. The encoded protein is CASSPSAGQYF.

This CDR3 reads CASSLGSFGNQPQHF. CDR3 bases: TGTGCCAGCAGCTTAGGGAGTTTTGGCAATCAGCCCCAGCATTTT. The chain links TRBV7-6 to TRBJ1-5; D gene uncertain. CDR1 SGHVS and CDR2 FNYEAQ come from the germline V gene. The CDR3 is made up of 15 amino acids. Trimming left V 1 base short and J 2 bases short, with 9 bases between.

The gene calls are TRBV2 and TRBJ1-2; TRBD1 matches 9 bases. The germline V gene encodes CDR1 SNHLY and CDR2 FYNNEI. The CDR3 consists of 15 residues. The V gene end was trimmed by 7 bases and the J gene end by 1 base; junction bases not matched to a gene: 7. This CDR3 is CASKTGGLLNYGYTF. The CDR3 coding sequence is TGTGCCAGCAAGACAGGGGGGCTCCTTAACTATGGCTACACCTTC.

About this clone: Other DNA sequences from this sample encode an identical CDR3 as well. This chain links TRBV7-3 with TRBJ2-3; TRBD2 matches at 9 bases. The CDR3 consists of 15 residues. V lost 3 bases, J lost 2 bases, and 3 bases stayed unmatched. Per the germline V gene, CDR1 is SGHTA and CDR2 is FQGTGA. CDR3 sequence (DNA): TGTGCCAGCAGCTTGGCGGGAGGGTCCACAGATACGCAGTATTTT. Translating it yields CASSLAGGSTDTQYF.

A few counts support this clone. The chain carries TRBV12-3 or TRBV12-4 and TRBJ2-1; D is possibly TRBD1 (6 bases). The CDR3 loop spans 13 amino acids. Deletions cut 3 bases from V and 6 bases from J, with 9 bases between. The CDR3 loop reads CASSFARGNEQFF. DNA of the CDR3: TGTGCCAGCAGTTTCGCCAGGGGCAATGAGCAGTTCTTC.

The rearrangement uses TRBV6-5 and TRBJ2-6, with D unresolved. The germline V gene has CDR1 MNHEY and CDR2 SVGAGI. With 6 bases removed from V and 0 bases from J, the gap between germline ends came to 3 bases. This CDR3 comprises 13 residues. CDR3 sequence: CASSLSGANVLTF. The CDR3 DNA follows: TGTGCCAGCAGCCTCTCTGGGGCCAACGTCCTGACTTTC.

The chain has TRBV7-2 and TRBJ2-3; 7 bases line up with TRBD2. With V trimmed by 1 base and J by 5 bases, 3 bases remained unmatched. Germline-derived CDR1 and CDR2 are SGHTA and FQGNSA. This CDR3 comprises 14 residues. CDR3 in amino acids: CASSLVPSGDTQYF. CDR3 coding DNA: TGTGCCAGCAGCTTAGTCCCTAGCGGAGATACGCAGTATTTT.

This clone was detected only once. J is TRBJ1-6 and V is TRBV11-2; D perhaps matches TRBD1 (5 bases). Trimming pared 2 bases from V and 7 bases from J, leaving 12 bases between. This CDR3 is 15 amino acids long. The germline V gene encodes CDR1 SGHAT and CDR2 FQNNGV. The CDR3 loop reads CASSLSEGRNSPLHF. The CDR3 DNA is TGTGCCAGCAGCTTAAGTGAGGGGAGGAATTCACCCCTCCACTTT.

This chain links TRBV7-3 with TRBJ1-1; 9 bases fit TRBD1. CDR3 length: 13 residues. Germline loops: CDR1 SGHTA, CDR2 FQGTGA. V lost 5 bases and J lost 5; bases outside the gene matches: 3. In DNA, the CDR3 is TGTGCCAGCAGCGACAGGGGGGTTACTGAAGCTTTCTTT. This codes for CASSDRGVTEAFF.

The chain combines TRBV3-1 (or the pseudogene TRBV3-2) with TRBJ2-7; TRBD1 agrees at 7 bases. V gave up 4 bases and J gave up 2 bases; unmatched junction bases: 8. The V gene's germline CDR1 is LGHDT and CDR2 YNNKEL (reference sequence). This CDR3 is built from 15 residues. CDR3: CASSLGQYVAYEQYF. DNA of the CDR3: TGTGCCAGCAGCCTGGGACAGTATGTTGCCTACGAGCAGTACTTC.

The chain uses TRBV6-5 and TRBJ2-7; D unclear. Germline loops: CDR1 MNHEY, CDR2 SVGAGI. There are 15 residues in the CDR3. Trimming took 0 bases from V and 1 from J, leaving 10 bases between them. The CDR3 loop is CASSYSQDWSYEQYF. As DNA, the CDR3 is TGTGCCAGCAGTTACTCCCAGGATTGGTCCTACGAGCAGTACTTC.